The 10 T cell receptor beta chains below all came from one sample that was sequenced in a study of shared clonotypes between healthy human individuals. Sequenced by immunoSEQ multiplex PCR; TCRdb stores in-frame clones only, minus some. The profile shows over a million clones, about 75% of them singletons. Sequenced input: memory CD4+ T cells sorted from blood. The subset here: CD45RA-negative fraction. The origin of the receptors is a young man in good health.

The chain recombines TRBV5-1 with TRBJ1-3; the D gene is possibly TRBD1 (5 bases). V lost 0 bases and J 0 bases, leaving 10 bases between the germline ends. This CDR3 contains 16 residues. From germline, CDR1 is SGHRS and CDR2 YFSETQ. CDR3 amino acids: CASSLGGFSSGNTIYF. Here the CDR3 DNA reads TGCGCCAGCAGCTTGGGGGGGTTTAGCTCTGGAAACACCATATATTTT. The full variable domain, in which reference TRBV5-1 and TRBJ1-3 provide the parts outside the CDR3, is KAGVTQTPRYLIKTRGQQVTLSCSPISGHRSVSWYQQTPGQGLQFLFEYFSETQRNKGNFPGRFSGRQFSNSRSEMNVSTLELGDSALYLCASSLGGFSSGNTIYFGEGSWLTVV.

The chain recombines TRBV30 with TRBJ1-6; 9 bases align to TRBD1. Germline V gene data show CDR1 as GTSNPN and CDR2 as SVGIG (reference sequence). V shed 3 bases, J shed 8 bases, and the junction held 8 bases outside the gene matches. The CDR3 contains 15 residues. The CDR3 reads CAWRALGQGDSPLHF. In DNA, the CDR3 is TGTGCCTGGAGAGCCCTGGGACAGGGCGATTCACCCCTCCACTTT.

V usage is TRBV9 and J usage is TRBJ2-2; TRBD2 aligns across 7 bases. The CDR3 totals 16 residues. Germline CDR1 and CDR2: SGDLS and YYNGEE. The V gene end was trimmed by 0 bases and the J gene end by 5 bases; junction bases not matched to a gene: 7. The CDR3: CASSVGRGSRTGELFF. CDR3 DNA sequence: TGTGCCAGCAGCGTAGGGCGGGGGTCGCGGACCGGGGAGCTGTTTTTT.

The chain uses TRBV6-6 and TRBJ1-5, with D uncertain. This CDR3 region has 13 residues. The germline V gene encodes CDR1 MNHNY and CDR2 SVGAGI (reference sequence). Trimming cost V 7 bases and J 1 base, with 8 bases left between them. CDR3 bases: TGTGCCAGCACCAACCTAAGCAATCAGCCCCAGCATTTT. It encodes CASTNLSNQPQHF.

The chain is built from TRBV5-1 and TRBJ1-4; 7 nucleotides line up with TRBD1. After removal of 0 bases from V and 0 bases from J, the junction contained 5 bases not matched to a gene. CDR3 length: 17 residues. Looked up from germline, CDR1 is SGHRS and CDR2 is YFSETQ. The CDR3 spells CASSLAPGGATNEKLFF. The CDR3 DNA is TGCGCCAGCAGCTTGGCCCCAGGGGGAGCAACTAATGAAAAACTGTTTTTT.

CDR3 nucleotide sequence: TGTGCCAGCATATTGCGGGAGGGGGCGTATAGCACAGATACGCAGTATTTT. Residues: CASILREGAYSTDTQYF. The rearrangement uses TRBV25-1 and TRBJ2-3; 9 bases map to TRBD2. The V and J ends lost 7 bases and 0 bases, in that order; junction bases with no gene match: 11. The CDR3 length is 17 residues. Germline loops: CDR1 MGHDK, CDR2 SYGVNS.

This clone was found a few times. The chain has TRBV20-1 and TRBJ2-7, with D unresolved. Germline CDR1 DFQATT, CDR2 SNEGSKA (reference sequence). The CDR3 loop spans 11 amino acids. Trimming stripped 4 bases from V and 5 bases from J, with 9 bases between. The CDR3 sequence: CSAILYNEQYF. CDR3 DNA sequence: TGCAGTGCTATCCTATACAACGAGCAGTACTTC.

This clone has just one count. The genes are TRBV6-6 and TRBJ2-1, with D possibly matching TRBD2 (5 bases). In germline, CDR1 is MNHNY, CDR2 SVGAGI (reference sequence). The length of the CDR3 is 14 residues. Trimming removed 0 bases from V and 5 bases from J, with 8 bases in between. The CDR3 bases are TGTGCCAGCAGTTACTCGATCGGGGACAATGAGCAGTTCTTC. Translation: CASSYSIGDNEQFF.

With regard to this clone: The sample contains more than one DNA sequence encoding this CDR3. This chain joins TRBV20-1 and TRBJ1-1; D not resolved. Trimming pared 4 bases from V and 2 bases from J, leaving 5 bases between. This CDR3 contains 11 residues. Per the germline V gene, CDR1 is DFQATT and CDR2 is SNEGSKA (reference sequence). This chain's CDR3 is CSAKRNTEAFF. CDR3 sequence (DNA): TGCAGTGCTAAACGTAACACTGAAGCTTTCTTT.

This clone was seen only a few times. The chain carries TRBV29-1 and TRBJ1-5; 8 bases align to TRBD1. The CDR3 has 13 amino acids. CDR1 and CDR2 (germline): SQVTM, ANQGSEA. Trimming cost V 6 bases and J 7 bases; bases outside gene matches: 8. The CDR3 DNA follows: TGCAGCGTCGACCCAGGGGGCGGGCAGCCCCAGCATTTT. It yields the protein CSVDPGGGQPQHF. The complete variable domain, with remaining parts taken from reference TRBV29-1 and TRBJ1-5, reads SAVISQKPSRDICQRGTSLTIQCQVDSQVTMMFWYRQQPGQSLTLIATANQGSEATYESGFVIDKFPISRPNLTFSTLTVSNMSPEDSSIYLCSVDPGGGQPQHFGDGTRLSIL.